This TCR beta chain was recovered during a study of glioma-infiltrating T cells. Amplification of TCR alpha and beta CDR3 regions from RNA used iRepertoire nested multiplex PCR. Tissue mRNA or PBMC total RNA, roughly 85-450 ng, went into one-step reverse transcription and amplification. MiXCR was run by TCRdb on the multiplex PCR reads, yielding one entry per CDR3 protein. The sample has about 130,000 distinct CDR3 sequences, around 25% seen once. The V gene's germline CDR1 is KGHDR and CDR2 SFDVKD. This CDR3 comprises 16 residues. After removal of 4 bases from V and 1 base from J, the junction contained 4 bases not matched to a gene. Whole-study results and caveats: Tissue and blood shared very few CDR3 sequences. Above-expected tissue-blood divergence occurred in all gliomas, most in low-grade ones.

Details on this clonotype: Antigen: not known.

Material for sequencing was glioma tissue, nonneoplastic brain tissue, or PBMCs (not recorded which). The chain is built from TRBV24-1 and TRBJ2-1; TRBD1 matches at 9 bases. The TCR was taken from a human donor with low-grade glioma or glioblastoma, undergoing nonglioma brain surgery, or in good health (not recorded which). CDR3 in DNA: TGTGCCACCAGTGACCCGACAGGGGGATCCTACAATGAGCAGTTCTTC. Encoded protein: CATSDPTGGSYNEQFF.